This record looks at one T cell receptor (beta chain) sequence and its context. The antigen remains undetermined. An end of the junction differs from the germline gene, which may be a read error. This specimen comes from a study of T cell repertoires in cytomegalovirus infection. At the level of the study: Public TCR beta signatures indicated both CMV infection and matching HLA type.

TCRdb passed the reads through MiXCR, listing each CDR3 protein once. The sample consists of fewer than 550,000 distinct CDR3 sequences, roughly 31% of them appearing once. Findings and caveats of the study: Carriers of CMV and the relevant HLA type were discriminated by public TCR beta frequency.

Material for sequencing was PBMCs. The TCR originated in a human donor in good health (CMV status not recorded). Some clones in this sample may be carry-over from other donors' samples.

CDR3 sequence (DNA): TGTGCCCTCAGTGAGTCACTAGTCCCTGAGCAGTTCTTC. This translates into CALSESLVPEQFF. The chain recombines TRBV10-3 with TRBJ2-1; TRBD2 is a possible D gene (5 bases). Germline V gene data show CDR1 as ENHRY and CDR2 as SYGVKD. This CDR3 has 13 amino acids.